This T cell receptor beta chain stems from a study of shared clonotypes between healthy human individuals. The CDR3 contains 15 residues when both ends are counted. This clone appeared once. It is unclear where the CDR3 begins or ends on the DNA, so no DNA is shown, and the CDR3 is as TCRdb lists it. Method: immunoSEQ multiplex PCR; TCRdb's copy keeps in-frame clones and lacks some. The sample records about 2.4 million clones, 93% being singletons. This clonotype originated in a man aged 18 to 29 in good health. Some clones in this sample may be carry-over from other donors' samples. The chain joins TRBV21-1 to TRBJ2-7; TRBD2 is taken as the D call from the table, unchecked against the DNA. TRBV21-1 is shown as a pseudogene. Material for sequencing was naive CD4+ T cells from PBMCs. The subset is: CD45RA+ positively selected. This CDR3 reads CASPMWASGSYEQYF.